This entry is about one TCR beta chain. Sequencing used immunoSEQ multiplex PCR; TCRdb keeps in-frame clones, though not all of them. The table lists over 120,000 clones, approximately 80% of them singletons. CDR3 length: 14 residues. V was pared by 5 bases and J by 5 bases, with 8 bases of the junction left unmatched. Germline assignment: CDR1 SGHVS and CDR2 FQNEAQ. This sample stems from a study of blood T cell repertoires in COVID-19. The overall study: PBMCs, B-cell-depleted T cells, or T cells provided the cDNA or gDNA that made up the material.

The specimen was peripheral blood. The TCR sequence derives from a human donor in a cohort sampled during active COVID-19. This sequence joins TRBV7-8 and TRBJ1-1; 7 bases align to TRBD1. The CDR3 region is CASSTNRGQTEAFF. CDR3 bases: TGTGCCAGCAGCACGAACAGGGGTCAGACTGAAGCTTTCTTT.